This TCR beta chain was sequenced during a study of preoperative IRX-2 immunotherapy in early breast cancer. The sample's treatment: preoperative locoregional IRX-2 cytokine immunotherapy. Preoperative locoregional IRX-2 cytokine immunotherapy was tested in the phase Ib source study. Data came from immunoSEQ multiplex PCR; TCRdb stores just in-frame clones and leaves some out. This table has roughly 13,000 clones, roughly 93% appearing once. This TCR was sampled from a human donor with breast cancer. Sample collection occurred from a patient treated with IRX-2 immunotherapy.

This CDR3 reads CASSVGGSSEAFF. In nucleotides, the CDR3 is TGTGCCAGCAGCGTAGGAGGGAGCTCTGAAGCTTTCTTT. V and J are TRBV9 and TRBJ1-1; D remains ambiguous. This CDR3 has 13 residues. Germline CDR1 and CDR2: SGDLS and YYNGEE. Trimming took off 0 bases at V and 6 bases at J, with 9 bases between the two ends.